This record looks at one T cell receptor (beta chain) sequence and its context. This record belongs to a study of T-cell memory formation after mild COVID-19. This CDR3 is 11 amino acids long. V was clipped by 10 bases and J by 7 bases; unmatched bases: 6. Germline V gene data show CDR1 as ENHRY and CDR2 as SYGVKD. TCRdb reprocessed the 5' RACE reads with MiXCR, giving one entry per CDR3 protein. There are fewer than 350,000 distinct CDR3 sequences in the sample; 13% to 15% occur only once, and roughly a fifth lies in the top ten. V gene TRBV10-3 combines with J gene TRBJ2-7, with 8 bases fitting TRBD1. This TCR was sampled from a young man who had mild COVID-19 (a few samples of this study predate the infection). Cell type and time point are not known. The sequenced sample was PBMCs or a T cell subset sorted from them (not recorded which). The CDR3 is CANQGAREQYV. In DNA form, the CDR3 reads TGTGCCAACCAGGGGGCGCGGGAGCAGTACGTC.